This record covers a single TCR beta chain. The CDR3 totals 12 residues. CDR1 and CDR2 (germline): MDHEN, SYDVKM. V was pared by 9 bases and J by 2 bases, with 11 bases between. As originally analysed: The assay estimated nucleated cells by amplifying reference gene primers. Clones were read by immunoSEQ multiplex PCR, and TCRdb kept only the in-frame ones, dropping some. The V and J calls and clone size are taken from that table; D and trimming were inferred from the DNA. This sample has tens of thousands of clones, with 65% to 85% found just once. This record comes from a study of blood T cell repertoires in COVID-19. Turning to the study itself: Researchers got acute and convalescent COVID-19 samples from the United States, Italy and Spain. T cells, B-cell-depleted T cells, or PBMCs supplied cDNA or gDNA.

The TCR was taken from a woman between 55 and 75 years old with acute or convalescent COVID-19. The sample taken for sequencing was peripheral blood. This chain joins TRBV28 and TRBJ2-7, with a possible D match to TRBD1 (6 bases). The CDR3 DNA follows: TGTGCCAGTGCCAGGGGACCCTACGAGCAGTACTTC. Translation gives CASARGPYEQYF.